What follows are 27 T cell receptor beta chains derived from one specimen sequenced in a study of CD8+ T cells in alopecia areata. This sample's treatment: oral pan-JAK inhibitor, 5-10 mg twice daily. After isolation, RNA underwent reverse transcription to generate cDNA as the sequencing template. The assay was immunoSEQ multiplex PCR, and TCRdb's table has in-frame clones only and misses some. The sample has some 150,000 clones; roughly 86% are singletons. Sequences were derived from CD8+ T cells sorted from blood, sampled at week 4, from a patient treated with tofacitinib. All receptors come from a human donor with alopecia areata.

The chain joins TRBV6-5 to TRBJ2-7; weak D call: TRBD2 (5 bases). Germline-derived CDR1 and CDR2 are MNHEY and SVGAGI. V lost 6 bases to trimming and J lost 1 base, with 13 bases between them. This CDR3 contains 14 residues. CDR3 sequence reads: CASSRSGSSYEQYF. The CDR3 coding sequence is TGTGCCAGCAGCCGGAGCGGATCATCCTACGAGCAGTACTTC.

The rearrangement joins TRBV11-2 to TRBJ1-1; D remains ambiguous. V was trimmed by 6 bases and J by 5 bases, leaving 10 bases between them. This CDR3 is 12 amino acids long. The germline V gene encodes CDR1 SGHAT and CDR2 FQNNGV. The CDR3 nucleotides read TGTGCCAGCAGTAATATGGGTACTGAAGCTTTCTTT. Its protein product is CASSNMGTEAFF.

This clone appeared once. The V call is TRBV2, the J call TRBJ2-1, with D hard to call. The length of the CDR3 is 13 residues. V was cut by 9 bases and J by 0 bases, with 9 bases left in between. Germline lookup yields CDR1 SNHLY and CDR2 FYNNEI. The CDR3 nucleotides are TGTGCCAGTACAGTAAGCTCCTACAATGAGCAGTTCTTC. Translated, it gives CASTVSSYNEQFF. The full variable domain, in which reference TRBV2 and TRBJ2-1 provide the parts outside the CDR3, is EPEVTQTPSHQVTQMGQEVILRCVPISNHLYFYWYRQILGQKVEFLVSFYNNEISEKSEIFDDQFSVERPDGSNFTLKIRSTKLEDSAMYFCASTVSSYNEQFFGPGTRLTVL.

The rearrangement joins TRBV27 to TRBJ1-1; D uncertain. The CDR3 runs to 13 residues. Germline loops: CDR1 MNHEY, CDR2 SMNVEV (reference sequence). V lost 2 bases, J lost 5 bases, and 9 bases lay in between. This CDR3 is CASSLQVRTEAFF. The CDR3 coding sequence is TGTGCCAGCAGTTTACAGGTTAGGACTGAAGCTTTCTTT.

The chain uses TRBV7-6 and TRBJ2-1; 14 nucleotides line up with TRBD2. V lost 1 base and J lost 3; bases outside the gene matches: 11. From germline, CDR1 is SGHVS and CDR2 FNYEAQ. This CDR3 has 20 amino acids. In DNA form, the CDR3 reads TGTGCCAGCAGCTTAGTTCTGTCTGGACTAGCGGGAGGTATCTACAATGAGCAGTTCTTC. Translating gives CASSLVLSGLAGGIYNEQFF.

The chain recombines TRBV6-6 with TRBJ2-5, with 9 bases aligning to TRBD1. The DNA matches TRBJ2-7 better at its end, which makes the J call doubtful. CDR3 length: 14 amino acids. Per the germline V gene, CDR1 is MNHNY and CDR2 is SVGAGI (reference sequence). In DNA, the CDR3 is TGTGCCAGCGGGTGGGGACAGGGATACTACGAGCAGTACTTC. Protein: CASGWGQGYYEQYF.

The chain has TRBV19 and TRBJ2-1, with TRBD1 as a possible D gene (5 bases). The germline gives CDR1 LNHDA, CDR2 SQIVND (reference sequence). V was clipped by 6 bases and J by 4 bases, with 10 bases between them. This CDR3 is 13 amino acids long. The CDR3 region is CASSRERYNEQFF. CDR3 coding DNA: TGTGCCAGTAGCAGGGAACGGTACAATGAGCAGTTCTTC.

The chain employs TRBV4-2 and TRBJ1-4; D gene unclear. This CDR3 contains 18 residues. Germline lookup yields CDR1 LGHNA and CDR2 YNFKEQ. The V end was cut by 0 bases, the J end by 6 bases, with 20 bases between. The DNA for the CDR3 is TGTGCCAGCAGCCAAGATCAAACCCAAGGACGGATAGATGAAAAACTGTTTTTT. It specifies CASSQDQTQGRIDEKLFF.

The rearrangement joins TRBV11-2 to TRBJ2-1; perhaps TRBD2 as D (5 bases). The ends were cut back, 1 base at V and 3 bases at J, with 7 bases in the middle. The CDR3 is 14 residues long. Germline V CDR1 and CDR2: SGHAT, FQNNGV. The DNA for the CDR3 is TGTGCCAGCAGCTTAGTTGACTACTACAATGAGCAGTTCTTC. Translated, it gives CASSLVDYYNEQFF.

This chain joins TRBV30 and TRBJ1-5, with 7 nucleotides matching TRBD1. Germline CDR1 is GTSNPN and CDR2 is SVGIG (reference sequence). The CDR3 covers 16 residues. Trimming removed 1 base from V and 6 bases from J; junction bases left unmatched: 12. CDR3: CAWSGRDSSGGQPQHF. As DNA, the CDR3 is TGTGCCTGGAGTGGAAGGGACAGCTCAGGGGGTCAGCCCCAGCATTTT. The full variable domain, completed using reference TRBV30 and TRBJ1-5, is SQTIHQWPATLVQPVGSPLSLECTVEGTSNPNLYWYRQAAGRGLQLLFYSVGIGQISSEVPQNLSASRPQDRQFILSSKKLLLSDSGFYLCAWSGRDSSGGQPQHFGDGTRLSIL.

This sequence joins TRBV10-3 and TRBJ2-5, with D possibly TRBD2 on 6 matching bases. V gave up 5 bases and J gave up 2 bases, with 12 bases separating them. The CDR3 covers 14 residues. Germline V gene data show CDR1 as ENHRY and CDR2 as SYGVKD. CDR3 region: CAISRAGNQETQYF. Here the CDR3 DNA reads TGTGCCATCAGTAGGGCGGGGAATCAAGAGACCCAGTACTTC.

This clone was detected a few times. This chain uses TRBV6-6 with TRBJ1-5, with a weak D call TRBD1 (5 bases). The V end was cut by 7 bases, the J end by 5 bases, with 9 bases between. Germline V CDR1 and CDR2: MNHNY, SVGAGI (reference sequence). The CDR3 covers 12 residues. The CDR3 coding sequence is TGTGCCAGCATGGGAGGGGATCAGCCCCAGCATTTT. It encodes CASMGGDQPQHF.

The chain joins TRBV7-8 to TRBJ1-6; no firm D call. CDR3 length: 14 amino acids. Trimming took off 7 bases at V and 2 bases at J, with 9 bases between the two ends. Germline-derived CDR1 and CDR2 are SGHVS and FQNEAQ. The CDR3 loop is CASTYTTYNSPLHF. CDR3 sequence (DNA): TGTGCCAGCACCTATACGACCTATAATTCACCCCTCCACTTT.

The chain carries TRBV25-1 and TRBJ2-3; possible D gene TRBD1, 5 bases. Germline CDR1 MGHDK, CDR2 SYGVNS. Trimming removed 1 base at V and 2 bases at J, with 10 bases between. This CDR3 region has 15 residues. CDR3 nucleotide sequence: TGTGCCAGCAGTGAATCTAGGGGTTCCACAGATACGCAGTATTTT. As protein: CASSESRGSTDTQYF.

The rearrangement uses TRBV7-9 and TRBJ2-5; possibly TRBD2 for D (5 bases). Germline values: CDR1 SEHNR, CDR2 FQNEAQ (reference sequence). The CDR3 totals 13 residues. The V end was cut by 4 bases, the J end by 3 bases, with 9 bases between. In DNA, the CDR3 is TGTGCCAGCAGCTATGAGGGAGAAGAGACCCAGTACTTC. Translated: CASSYEGEETQYF.

The chain links TRBV29-1 to TRBJ2-3; D not resolved. This CDR3 has 15 amino acids. The V gene's germline CDR1 is SQVTM and CDR2 ANQGSEA. The germline V and J ends were trimmed by 4 bases and 3 bases, with 17 bases remaining between them. CDR3 DNA sequence: TGCAGCGTTGGTGGCGGCGCCACTTTGACAGATACGCAGTATTTT. It encodes CSVGGGATLTDTQYF.

The chain is built from TRBV25-1 and TRBJ1-2; D is ambiguous. The germline CDR1 and CDR2 sequences are MGHDK and SYGVNS. The CDR3 has 13 amino acids. V dropped 1 base and J dropped 6 bases, with 9 bases sitting between them. Here the CDR3 reads CASSESSWDGYTF. CDR3 nucleotides: TGTGCCAGCAGTGAATCCTCTTGGGATGGCTACACCTTC.

The rearrangement uses TRBV5-1 and TRBJ2-5, with 10 positions matching TRBD1. V trimming: 3 bases; J trimming: 4 bases; junction bases outside the gene matches: 12. This CDR3 has 17 residues. The germline V gene encodes CDR1 SGHRS and CDR2 YFSETQ. This CDR3 reads CASSSGTGVGRSETQYF. In DNA form, the CDR3 reads TGCGCCAGCAGCTCCGGGACAGGGGTCGGACGTTCAGAGACCCAGTACTTC.

This chain joins TRBV27 and TRBJ1-1, with D perhaps TRBD1 (5 bases). Germline V CDR1 and CDR2: MNHEY, SMNVEV (reference sequence). The V end lost 5 bases, the J end lost 4 bases, and 14 bases lay between the germline ends. The CDR3 totals 14 residues. In DNA, the CDR3 is TGTGCCAGCAGTCCGACAGAGGATGGCACTGAAGCTTTCTTT. Its protein product is CASSPTEDGTEAFF.

The chain is built from TRBV6-5 and TRBJ2-6; no clear D. Germline V lookup: CDR1 MNHEY, CDR2 SVGAGI. This CDR3 has 15 residues. The germline V and J ends were trimmed by 6 bases and 0 bases, with 9 bases remaining between them. The CDR3 region is CASSNYFSGANVLTF. CDR3 bases: TGTGCCAGCAGCAATTACTTCTCTGGGGCCAACGTCCTGACTTTC.

V is TRBV19 and J is TRBJ2-7; possibly TRBD1 for D (5 bases). CDR3 length: 14 residues. Deletions cut 5 bases from V and 2 bases from J, with 13 bases between. Germline loops: CDR1 LNHDA, CDR2 SQIVND (reference sequence). The CDR3 DNA reads as TGTGCCAGTAGTGCCGACAGCTTAACCTACGAGCAGTACTTC. Amino acids: CASSADSLTYEQYF. Drawing the rest from reference TRBV19 and TRBJ2-7, the complete variable domain is DGGITQSPKYLFRKEGQNVTLSCEQNLNHDAMYWYRQDPGQGLRLIYYSQIVNDFQKGDIAEGYSVSREKKESFPLTVTSAQKNPTAFYLCASSADSLTYEQYFGPGTRLTVT.

The table lists this clone with a few counts. J is TRBJ2-1 and V is TRBV4-1; D is uncertain. The CDR3 is 15 residues long. The germline V and J ends were trimmed by 6 bases and 0 bases, with 12 bases remaining between them. Germline CDR1 and CDR2: MGHRA and YSYEKL. The CDR3 spells CASSPRSNSYNEQFF. The CDR3 DNA follows: TGCGCCAGCAGTCCGAGGTCAAACTCCTACAATGAGCAGTTCTTC.

The count of this clone is one. The chain carries TRBV4-1 and TRBJ2-1; D is unresolved. CDR3 length: 13 residues. Germline V CDR1 and CDR2: MGHRA, YSYEKL. Trimming removed 0 bases from V and 14 bases from J, with 14 bases in between. The CDR3 coding sequence is TGCGCCAGCAGCCAAGATTTTTCTCAGACGAAGTTCTTC. This gives the protein CASSQDFSQTKFF.

This clone was seen once. J is TRBJ2-5 and V is TRBV5-1; D remains ambiguous. Germline V gives CDR1 SGHRS, CDR2 YFSETQ. This CDR3 region has 15 residues. The V and J ends lost 1 base and 5 bases respectively, with 15 bases between them. As DNA, the CDR3 is TGCGCCAGCAGCTTGTCAGAGCCCCTCGTGGAGACCCAGTACTTC. It is translated as CASSLSEPLVETQYF.

The chain has TRBV9 and TRBJ2-7; D is possibly TRBD2 (6 bases). The CDR3 contains 13 residues. V was pared by 6 bases and J by 5 bases, with 15 bases between. The germline V gene encodes CDR1 SGDLS and CDR2 YYNGEE. This CDR3 is CASTPQEGNEQYF. Here the CDR3 DNA reads TGTGCCAGCACCCCGCAGGAGGGGAACGAGCAGTACTTC.

CDR3 sequence: CSVESENTEAFF. CDR3 DNA: TGCAGCGTTGAATCCGAGAACACTGAAGCTTTCTTT. The chain carries TRBV29-1 and TRBJ1-1; no definite D call. V lost 2 bases and J 1 base, leaving 5 bases between the germline ends. This CDR3 is built from 12 residues. Germline CDR1 reads SQVTM; CDR2 reads ANQGSEA. Full variable domain (remainder filled in from reference TRBV29-1 and TRBJ1-1): SAVISQKPSRDICQRGTSLTIQCQVDSQVTMMFWYRQQPGQSLTLIATANQGSEATYESGFVIDKFPISRPNLTFSTLTVSNMSPEDSSIYLCSVESENTEAFFGQGTRLTVV.

V is TRBV29-1 and J is TRBJ2-1; 14 nucleotides line up with TRBD2. V lost 7 bases, J lost 6 bases, and 17 bases stayed unmatched. Looked up from germline, CDR1 is SQVTM and CDR2 is ANQGSEA. The length of the CDR3 is 18 residues. The CDR3 DNA sequence: TGCAGCGCAGAAGGGCGACTAGCGGGAGGGCCCCTCATCAATGAGCAGTTCTTC. Protein: CSAEGRLAGGPLINEQFF.